This T cell receptor beta chain appears in the sequencing data of a study of blood T cells in healthy people across ages. The second PCR ran roughly 6 to 11 cycles with a sample-barcoded 5' primer and J-beta primers. TCRdb re-called the 5' RACE reads through MiXCR, storing one row per CDR3 protein. This table holds about 750,000 distinct CDR3 sequences, approximately 55% found once. In each sample, at least 7 million PBMCs were isolated. Findings and limits, study-wide: Because sorting was not performed, PBMCs prevented conclusive naive versus antigen-experienced comparison.

CDR1 and CDR2 (germline): MNHEY, SVGAGI. This CDR3 comprises 14 residues. Trimming cost V 6 bases and J 5 bases, with 16 bases left between them. As for this clonotype: Its antigen is unidentified.

This chain connects TRBV6-5 to TRBJ2-5; D is perhaps TRBD1 (6 bases). This TCR was recovered from a man older than 75 in good health. Sequencing used blood. The CDR3, as DNA: TGTGCCAGCAGGAGAGAGACAGGAACCGAGACCCAGTACTTC. Its protein is CASRRETGTETQYF.